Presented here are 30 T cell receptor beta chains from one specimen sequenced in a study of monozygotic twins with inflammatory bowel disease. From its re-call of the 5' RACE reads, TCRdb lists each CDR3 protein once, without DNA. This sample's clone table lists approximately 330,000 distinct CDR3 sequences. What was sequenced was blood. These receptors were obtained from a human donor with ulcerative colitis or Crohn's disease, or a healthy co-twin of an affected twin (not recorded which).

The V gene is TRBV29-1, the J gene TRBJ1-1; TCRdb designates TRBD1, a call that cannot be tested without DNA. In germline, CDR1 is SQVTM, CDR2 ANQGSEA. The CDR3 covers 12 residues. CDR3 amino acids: CSGSPAGAEAFF.

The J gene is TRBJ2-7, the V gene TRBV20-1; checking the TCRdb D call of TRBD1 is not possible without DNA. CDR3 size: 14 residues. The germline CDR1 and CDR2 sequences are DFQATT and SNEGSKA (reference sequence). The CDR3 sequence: CSATPPGLGYEQYF.

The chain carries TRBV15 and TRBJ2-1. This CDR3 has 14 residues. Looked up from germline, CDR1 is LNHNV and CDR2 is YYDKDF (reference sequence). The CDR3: CATSRAWTDNEQFF.

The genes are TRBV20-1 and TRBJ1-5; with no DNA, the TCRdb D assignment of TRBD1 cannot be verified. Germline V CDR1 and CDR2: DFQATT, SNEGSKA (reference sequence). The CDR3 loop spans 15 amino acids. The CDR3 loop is CSAIVGTGGTQPQHF.

CDR3 region: CASSQDLGQPQHF. This chain uses TRBV14 with TRBJ1-5. The CDR3 loop spans 13 amino acids. Germline CDR1 reads SGHDN; CDR2 reads FVKESK. Full variable domain (missing parts from reference TRBV14 and TRBJ1-5): EAGVTQFPSHSVIEKGQTVTLRCDPISGHDNLYWYRRVMGKEIKFLLHFVKESKQDESGMPNNRFLAERTGGTYSTLKVQPAELEDSGVYFCASSQDLGQPQHFGDGTRLSIL.

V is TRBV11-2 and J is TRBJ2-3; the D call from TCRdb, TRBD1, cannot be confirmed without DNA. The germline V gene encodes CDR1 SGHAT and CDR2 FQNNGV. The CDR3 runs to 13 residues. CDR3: CASSLNQGDTQYF.

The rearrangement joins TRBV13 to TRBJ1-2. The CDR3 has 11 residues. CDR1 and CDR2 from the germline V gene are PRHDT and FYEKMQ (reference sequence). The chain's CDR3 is CASSLIGGYTF.

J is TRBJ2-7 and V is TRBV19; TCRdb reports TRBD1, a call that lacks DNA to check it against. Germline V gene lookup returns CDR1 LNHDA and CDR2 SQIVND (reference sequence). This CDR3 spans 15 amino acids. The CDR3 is CASSIQSTGPYEQYF.

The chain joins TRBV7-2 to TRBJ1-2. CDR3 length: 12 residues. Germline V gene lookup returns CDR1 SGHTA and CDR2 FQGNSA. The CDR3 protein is CASSFGYYGYTF.

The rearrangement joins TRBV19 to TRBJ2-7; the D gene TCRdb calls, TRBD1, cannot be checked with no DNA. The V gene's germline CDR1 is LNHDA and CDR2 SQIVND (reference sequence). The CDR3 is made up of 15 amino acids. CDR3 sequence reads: CASRLSGQGTHEQYF.

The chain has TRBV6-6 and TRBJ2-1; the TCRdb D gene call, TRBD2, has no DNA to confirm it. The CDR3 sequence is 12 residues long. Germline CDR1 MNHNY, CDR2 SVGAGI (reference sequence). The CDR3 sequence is CASSGLVIEQFF.

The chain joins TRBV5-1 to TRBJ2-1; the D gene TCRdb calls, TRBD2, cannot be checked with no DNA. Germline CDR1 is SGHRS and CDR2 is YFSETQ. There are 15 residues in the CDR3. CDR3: CASSLDGPIYNEQFF.

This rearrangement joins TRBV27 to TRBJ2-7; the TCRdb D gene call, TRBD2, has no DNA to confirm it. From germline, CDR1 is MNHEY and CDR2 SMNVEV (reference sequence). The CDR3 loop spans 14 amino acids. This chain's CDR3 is CASRVLEGGYEQYF.

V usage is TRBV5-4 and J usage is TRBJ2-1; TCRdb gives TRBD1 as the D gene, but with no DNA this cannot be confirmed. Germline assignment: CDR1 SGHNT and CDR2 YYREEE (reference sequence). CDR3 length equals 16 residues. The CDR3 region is CTSSLGGASSYNEQFF.

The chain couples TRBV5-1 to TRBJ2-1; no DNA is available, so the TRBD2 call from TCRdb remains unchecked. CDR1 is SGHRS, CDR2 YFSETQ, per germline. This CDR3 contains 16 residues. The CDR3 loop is CASSLALAGGLDEQFF.

CDR3 sequence: CASLLAGHNEQFF. The genes are TRBV14 and TRBJ2-1; the D call of TRBD2 rests on TCRdb alone, since no DNA is present to check it. This CDR3 has 13 residues. CDR1 is SGHDN, CDR2 FVKESK, per germline.

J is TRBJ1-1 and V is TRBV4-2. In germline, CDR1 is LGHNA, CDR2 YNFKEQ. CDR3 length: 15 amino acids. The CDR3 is CASSQPRDTNTEAFF.

Here the CDR3 reads CSASGGLGNTEAFF. V is TRBV20-1 and J is TRBJ1-1; TCRdb names TRBD1, which stays unverified in the absence of DNA. Germline CDR1 is DFQATT and CDR2 is SNEGSKA (reference sequence). This CDR3 has 14 amino acids.

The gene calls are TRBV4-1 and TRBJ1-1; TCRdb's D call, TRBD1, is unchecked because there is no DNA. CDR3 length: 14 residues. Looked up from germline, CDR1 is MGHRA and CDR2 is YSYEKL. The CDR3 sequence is CASSLTNRGPEAFF.

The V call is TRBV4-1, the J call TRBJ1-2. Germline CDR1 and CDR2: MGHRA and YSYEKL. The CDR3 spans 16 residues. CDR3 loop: CASSQDSDLANYGYTF.

CDR3 amino acids: CASSRKFDRGQQETQYF. The chain links TRBV7-2 to TRBJ2-5; the D call from TCRdb, TRBD1, cannot be confirmed without DNA. Per germline, CDR1 SGHTA and CDR2 FQGNSA. This CDR3 spans 17 amino acids.

The CDR3 spells CASRDRINEQYF. The chain recombines TRBV6-5 with TRBJ2-7; TCRdb indicates TRBD1, and absent DNA this call remains unverified. The CDR3 is 12 residues long. Germline V lookup: CDR1 MNHEY, CDR2 SVGAGI.

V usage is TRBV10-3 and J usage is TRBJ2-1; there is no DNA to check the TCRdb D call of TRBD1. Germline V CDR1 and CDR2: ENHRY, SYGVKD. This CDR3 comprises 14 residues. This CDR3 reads CAMSDRAENNEQFF.

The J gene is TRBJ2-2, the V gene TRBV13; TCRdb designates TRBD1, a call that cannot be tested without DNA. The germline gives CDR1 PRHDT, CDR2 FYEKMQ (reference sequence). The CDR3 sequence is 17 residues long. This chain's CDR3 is CASRTAGAFGPTGELFF.

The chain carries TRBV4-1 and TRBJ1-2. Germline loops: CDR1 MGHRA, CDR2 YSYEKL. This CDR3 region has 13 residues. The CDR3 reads CASSPQSDYGYTF.

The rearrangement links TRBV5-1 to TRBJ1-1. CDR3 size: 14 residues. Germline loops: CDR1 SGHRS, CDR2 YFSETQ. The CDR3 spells CASSLMPGNTEAFF. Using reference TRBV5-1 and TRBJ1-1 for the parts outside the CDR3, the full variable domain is KAGVTQTPRYLIKTRGQQVTLSCSPISGHRSVSWYQQTPGQGLQFLFEYFSETQRNKGNFPGRFSGRQFSNSRSEMNVSTLELGDSALYLCASSLMPGNTEAFFGQGTRLTVV.

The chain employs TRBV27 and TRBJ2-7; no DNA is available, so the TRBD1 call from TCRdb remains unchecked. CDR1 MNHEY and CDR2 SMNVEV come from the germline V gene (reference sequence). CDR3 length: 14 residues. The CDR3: CASSSYRDRGEQYF.

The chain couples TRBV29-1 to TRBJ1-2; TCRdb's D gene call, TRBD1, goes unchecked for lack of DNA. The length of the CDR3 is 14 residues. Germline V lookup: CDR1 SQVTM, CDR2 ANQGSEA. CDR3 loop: CSVEPAGQAYGYTF.

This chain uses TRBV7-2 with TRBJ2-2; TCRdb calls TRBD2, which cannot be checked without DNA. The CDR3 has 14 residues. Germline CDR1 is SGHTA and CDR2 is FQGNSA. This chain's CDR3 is CASRSTGGAGELFF.

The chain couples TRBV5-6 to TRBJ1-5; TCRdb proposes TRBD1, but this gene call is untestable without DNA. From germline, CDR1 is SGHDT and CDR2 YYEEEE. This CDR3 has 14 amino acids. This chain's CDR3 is CASSLNSRNQPQHF.